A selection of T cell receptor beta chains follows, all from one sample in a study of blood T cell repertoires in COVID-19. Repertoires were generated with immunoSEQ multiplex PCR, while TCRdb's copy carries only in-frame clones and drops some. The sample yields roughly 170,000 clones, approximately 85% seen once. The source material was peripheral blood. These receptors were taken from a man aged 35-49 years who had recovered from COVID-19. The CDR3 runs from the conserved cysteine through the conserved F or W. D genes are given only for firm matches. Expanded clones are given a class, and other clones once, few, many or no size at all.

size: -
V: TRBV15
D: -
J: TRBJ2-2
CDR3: CATSRVGAGELFF
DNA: TGTGCCACCAGCAGAGTCGGGGCCGGGGAGCTGTTTTTT

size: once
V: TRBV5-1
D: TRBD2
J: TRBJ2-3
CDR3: CASSDGTSGPTDTQYF
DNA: TGCGCCAGCAGCGACGGGACTAGCGGGCCCACAGATACGCAGTATTTT

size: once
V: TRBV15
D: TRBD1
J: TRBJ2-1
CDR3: CATSSDRGPNNEQFF
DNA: TGTGCCACCAGCAGCGACAGGGGTCCTAACAATGAGCAGTTCTTC

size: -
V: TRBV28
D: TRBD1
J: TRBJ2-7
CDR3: CATSTGGTYEQYF
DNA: TGTGCCACATCCACAGGGGGGACCTACGAGCAGTACTTC

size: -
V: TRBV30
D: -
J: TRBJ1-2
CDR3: CAWKGGGYTF
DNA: TGTGCCTGGAAAGGGGGTGGCTACACCTTC

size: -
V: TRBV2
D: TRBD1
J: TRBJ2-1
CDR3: CASMDQGVEQFF
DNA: TGTGCCAGCATGGACCAGGGGGTTGAGCAGTTCTTC

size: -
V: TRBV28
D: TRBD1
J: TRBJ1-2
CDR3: CASKEQGQIYGYTF
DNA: TGTGCCAGCAAGGAGCAGGGACAGATCTATGGCTACACCTTC

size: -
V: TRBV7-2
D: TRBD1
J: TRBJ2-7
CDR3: CASSLDRGYEQYF
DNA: TGTGCCAGCAGCTTAGACAGGGGCTACGAGCAGTACTTC

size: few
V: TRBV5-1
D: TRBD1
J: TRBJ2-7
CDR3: CASSLNQGAILNEQYF
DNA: TGCGCCAGCAGCTTGAACCAGGGGGCGATTCTAAACGAGCAGTACTTC

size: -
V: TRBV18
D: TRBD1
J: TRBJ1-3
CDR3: CASSRGTAGNTIYF
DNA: TGTGCCAGCTCACGCGGGACAGCTGGAAACACCATATATTTT

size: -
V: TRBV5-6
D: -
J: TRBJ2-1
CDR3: CASSQAPWNEQFF
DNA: TGTGCCAGCAGCCAGGCCCCCTGGAATGAGCAGTTCTTC

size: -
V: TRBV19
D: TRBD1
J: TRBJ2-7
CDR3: CASSIRDRRDEQYF
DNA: TGTGCCAGTAGTATTCGGGACAGGAGGGACGAGCAGTACTTC

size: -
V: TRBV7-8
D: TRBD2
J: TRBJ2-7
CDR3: CASSLWTSGRLYEQYF
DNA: TGTGCCAGCAGCTTATGGACTAGCGGGAGACTCTACGAGCAGTACTTC

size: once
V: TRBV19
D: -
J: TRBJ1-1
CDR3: CASSIGALNTEAFF
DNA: TGTGCCAGTAGTATTGGGGCGTTGAACACTGAAGCTTTCTTT

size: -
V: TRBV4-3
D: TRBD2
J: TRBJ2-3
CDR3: CASSLTGLATSDTQYF
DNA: TGCGCCAGCAGCTTGACGGGACTAGCGACATCAGATACGCAGTATTTT

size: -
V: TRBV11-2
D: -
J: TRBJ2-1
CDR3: CASSSPNEQFF
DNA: TGTGCCAGCAGCTCTCCCAATGAGCAGTTCTTC

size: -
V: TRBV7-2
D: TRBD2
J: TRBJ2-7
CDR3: CASSGEGLAGDEQYF
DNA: TGTGCCAGCAGCGGTGAGGGACTAGCGGGAGACGAGCAGTACTTC

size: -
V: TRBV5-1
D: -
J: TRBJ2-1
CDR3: CASSPEGGTTYNEQFF
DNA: TGCGCCAGCAGCCCCGAAGGAGGGACCACCTACAATGAGCAGTTCTTC

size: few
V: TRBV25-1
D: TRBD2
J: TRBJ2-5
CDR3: CASSDRGLAGDETQYF
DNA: TGTGCCAGCAGTGATCGCGGACTAGCGGGAGATGAGACCCAGTACTTC

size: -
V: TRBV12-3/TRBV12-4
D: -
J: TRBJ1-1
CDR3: CASSSSYTEAFF
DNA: TGTGCCAGCAGCTCCTCTTACACTGAAGCTTTCTTT

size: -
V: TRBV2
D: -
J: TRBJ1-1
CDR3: CASSGDTNTEAFF
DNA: TGTGCCAGCAGCGGGGACACGAACACTGAAGCTTTCTTT

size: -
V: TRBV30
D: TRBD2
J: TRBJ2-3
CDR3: CAGGLAGVDTQYF
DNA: TGTGCCGGGGGACTAGCGGGAGTAGATACGCAGTATTTT